The table lists the clone carrying this TCR beta chain with many counts. The source of the sample is a study of regulatory T cells in long-lasting Graves disease. This CDR3 comprises 14 residues. Germline CDR1 reads DFQATT; CDR2 reads SNEGSKA (reference sequence). V lost 3 bases to trimming and J lost 0 bases; unmatched junction nucleotides: 1. Researchers made TCR beta libraries by using iRepertoire HTBI primers and running Arm-PCR on CDR3 regions. TCRdb reanalysed the multiplex PCR reads using MiXCR and keeps one entry per CDR3 protein. The repertoire includes under 500,000 distinct CDR3 sequences, around 15% of them detected once, and roughly a tenth sits in the top ten. Stated time point: newly diagnosed GD, antithyroid drugs for less than 3 months. The TCR library used RNA extracted from PBMCs. The sample also formed part of further work on T cells in Graves' hyperthyroidism and ophthalmopathy. That source reports: Graves' hyperthyroidism qualified as stable when ophthalmopathy did not progress within 18 months.

Source: peripheral blood mononuclear cells (PBMCs), taken at new diagnosis, from a patient treated with antithyroid drugs. The genes are TRBV20-1 and TRBJ2-1; 8 bases map to TRBD2. The clonotype was recovered from a young woman with Graves disease. As DNA, the CDR3 is TGCAGTGCTAGCGGGAGGGTCTCCTACAATGAGCAGTTCTTC. Protein sequence: CSASGRVSYNEQFF.